Sequencing of this T cell receptor beta chain was carried out in a study of blood T cell repertoires in COVID-19 (dated by TCRdb to 2018 to 2021). About the investigation overall: Samples covering the acute and convalescent phases of COVID-19 were provided by collaborators in the United States, Italy and Spain. The dataset comprised deeply sampled blood TCRbeta repertoires from subjects exposed to, actively infected with, or recovered from COVID-19. Where available, HLA class I and class II types were obtained from metadata supplied by the sample provider rather than from assay-based typing. The repertoires were made available in a free public database intended to serve as a resource for research on the immune response to SARS-CoV-2. Samples were obtained from the ongoing ImmuneRACE study (first 160 participants) and from over a thousand subjects provided by 6 global collaborators. Sample metadata almost always included a de-identified subject ID, COVID-19 status, age in years and sex. The material from the prospective study consisted of cDNA or gDNA derived from T cells, B-cell-depleted T cells, or PBMCs.

Another Seattle source contributed samples from volunteer blood donors who had recovered from COVID-19. Whole blood was collected in K2EDTA tubes by collaborating institutions according to the institutions' own protocols. For TCRbeta analysis, collaborator samples were shipped as frozen whole blood, as isolated PBMCs, or as DNA extracted from either sample type. TCRbeta CDR3 regions were amplified from genomic DNA using the immunoSEQ Assay, a bias-controlled multiplex PCR. The original pipeline was this. The number of nucleated cells in each sample was estimated from the amplification of reference gene primers within the assay. To quantify the absolute abundance of each unique TCRbeta CDR3 rearrangement, sequence reads were collapsed and filtered. Productive Simpson clonality was computed per sample as the square root of Simpson's diversity index over productive rearrangements. TCRdb re-hosts the immuneACCESS table, in-frame sequences only. Its copies lack some clones; in the studies checked, an unresolved V gene accounts for under half of them, and the cause for the rest is not known. Clone size and V and J calls were adopted from that table, with D and trimming inferred from the DNA. The sample table shows under 250,000 clones, and about 89% are seen once. 5.5% to 8% of the sample is taken by the ten largest.

Note on this clone: Its antigen is still unknown. Qualities for individual bases were not recorded, and no much larger clone is one base off.

Summary of the overall study and its limitations: The quantity of clinical and demographic metadata differed by source and by participant and was supplied without curation.

CDR1 KGHDR and CDR2 SFDVKD were looked up in the germline V gene. Measured from the cysteine to the phenylalanine, the CDR3 is 17 residues long. The retained sequence is limited to the CDR3, 51 bases, with the frame set at the first base. Trimming takes 4 bases off V and 7 bases off J; junction bases not matched to a gene: 9. Sequences were obtained from peripheral blood. The V gene is TRBV24-1 and the J gene is TRBJ2-1, with 13 bases matching TRBD2. This clonotype originated in a man aged 55 to 70 who had recovered from COVID-19. The encoded CDR3 is CATSEPGLAGWKNEQFF. DNA sequence: TGTGCCACCAGTGAACCGGGACTAGCGGGATGGAAAAATGAGCAGTTCTTC.